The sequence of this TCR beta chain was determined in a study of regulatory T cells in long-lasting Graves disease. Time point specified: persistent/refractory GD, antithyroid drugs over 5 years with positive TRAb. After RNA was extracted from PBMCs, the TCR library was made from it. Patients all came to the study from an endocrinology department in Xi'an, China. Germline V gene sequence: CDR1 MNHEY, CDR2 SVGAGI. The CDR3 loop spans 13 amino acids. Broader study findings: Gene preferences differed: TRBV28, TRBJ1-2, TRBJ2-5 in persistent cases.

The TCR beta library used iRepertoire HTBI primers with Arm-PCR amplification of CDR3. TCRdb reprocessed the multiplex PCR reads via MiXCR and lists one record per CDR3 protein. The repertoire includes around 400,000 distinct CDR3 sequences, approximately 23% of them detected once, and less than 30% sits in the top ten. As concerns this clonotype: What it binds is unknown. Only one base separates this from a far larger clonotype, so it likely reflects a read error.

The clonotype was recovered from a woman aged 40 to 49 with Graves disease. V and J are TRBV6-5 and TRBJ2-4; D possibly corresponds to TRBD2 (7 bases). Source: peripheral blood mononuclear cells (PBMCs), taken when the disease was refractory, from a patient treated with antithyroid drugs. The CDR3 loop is CAGRPTGRDIQYF. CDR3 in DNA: TGTGCCGGCAGACCAACAGGGAGGGACATTCAGTACTTC.